A single sample gave rise to the 22 T cell receptor beta chains below, sequenced in a study of blood T cell repertoires in COVID-19. Some clones are missing from TCRdb's copy, which holds only in-frame ones; the method was immunoSEQ multiplex PCR. The sample carries about 49,000 clones, 77% recorded once. Input material: peripheral blood. The receptors derive from a man aged 65 to 79 with active or convalescent COVID-19.

CDR3 DNA: TGTGCCAGCAGTGAAGCAGATGCGGCTGCCAAAAACATTCAGTACTTC. Its protein is CASSEADAAAKNIQYF. The chain couples TRBV6-1 to TRBJ2-4; D remains unclear. The CDR3 sequence is 16 residues long. Trimming took off 0 bases at V and 1 base at J, with 10 bases between the two ends. The V gene's germline CDR1 is MNHNS and CDR2 SASEGT.

This clone was observed once. The gene calls are TRBV7-8 and TRBJ1-5; D remains unclear. V lost 0 bases to trimming and J lost 0 bases, with 9 bases between them. Germline-derived CDR1 and CDR2 are SGHVS and FQNEAQ. The length of the CDR3 is 16 residues. The CDR3 nucleotides are TGTGCCAGCAGCTTAGCTTACCCAGTTAGCAATCAGCCCCAGCATTTT. Its translation: CASSLAYPVSNQPQHF. The full variable domain, in which reference TRBV7-8 and TRBJ1-5 provide the parts outside the CDR3, is GAGVSQSPRYKVAKRGQDVALRCDPISGHVSLFWYQQALGQGPEFLTYFQNEAQLDKSGLPSDRFFAERPEGSVSTLKIQRTQQEDSAVYLCASSLAYPVSNQPQHFGDGTRLSIL.

The gene calls are TRBV7-2 and TRBJ2-1; TRBD2 agrees at 11 bases. The V gene end was trimmed by 1 base and the J gene end by 6 bases; junction bases not matched to a gene: 8. Germline lookup yields CDR1 SGHTA and CDR2 FQGNSA. The length of the CDR3 is 17 residues. CDR3 sequence reads: CASSLGLAGGGANEQFF. CDR3 nucleotide sequence: TGTGCCAGCAGCTTAGGGCTAGCGGGAGGAGGGGCCAATGAGCAGTTCTTC.

This clone was seen ten or more times. This rearrangement joins TRBV28 to TRBJ2-7, with D unresolved. Trimming stripped 6 bases from V and 12 bases from J, with 15 bases between. Germline CDR1 and CDR2: MDHEN and SYDVKM. The CDR3 is made up of 11 amino acids. The CDR3 spells CASSSVVVSYF. In DNA, the CDR3 is TGTGCCAGCAGCTCGGTAGTAGTTTCGTACTTC.

The chain employs TRBV7-9 and TRBJ1-2; D may be TRBD1 (5 bases). With 5 bases removed from V and 3 bases from J, the gap between germline ends came to 10 bases. The germline gives CDR1 SEHNR, CDR2 FQNEAQ (reference sequence). The CDR3 runs 13 residues. CDR3 sequence: CASSIDSHYGYTF. The CDR3, as DNA: TGTGCCAGCAGCATAGACAGTCACTATGGCTACACCTTC.

CDR3 sequence reads: CAWSRDRPYGYTF. The DNA of the CDR3 is TGTGCCTGGAGTCGGGACAGGCCATATGGCTACACCTTC. J is TRBJ1-2 and V is TRBV30; TRBD1 matches at 8 bases. The trim removed 2 bases at V and 5 bases at J, leaving 4 bases unmatched. CDR1 is GTSNPN and CDR2 is SVGIG in the germline V gene (reference sequence). The CDR3 extends over 13 amino acids.

The V and J genes are TRBV30 and TRBJ1-6, with unresolved D. The germline gives CDR1 GTSNPN, CDR2 SVGIG (reference sequence). This CDR3 spans 14 amino acids. V was trimmed by 5 bases and J by 4 bases, leaving 12 bases between them. Written as DNA, the CDR3 is TGTGCCTGGGGCCGGGTCCAATATAATTCACCCCTCCACTTT. It yields the protein CAWGRVQYNSPLHF.

This sequence joins TRBV6-5 and TRBJ2-2; 9 bases are a match to TRBD1. V lost 8 bases to trimming and J lost 3 bases; unmatched junction nucleotides: 7. This CDR3 spans 15 amino acids. Germline V CDR1 and CDR2: MNHEY, SVGAGI. DNA of the CDR3: TGTGCCAGCGGCTGGACAGGGGTTGACACCGGGGAGCTGTTTTTT. Protein: CASGWTGVDTGELFF.

This clone is labeled as medium-sized. The chain is built from TRBV6-5 and TRBJ2-7; 7 bases agree with TRBD2. Germline V CDR1 and CDR2: MNHEY, SVGAGI. There are 14 residues in the CDR3. The J segment lost 2 bases and the V segment lost 2 bases, leaving 3 bases of the junction unmatched. CDR3 sequence (DNA): TGTGCCAGCAGTTACGGGGGGGGAGCCTACGAGCAGTACTTC. Protein sequence: CASSYGGGAYEQYF.

The chain uses TRBV5-1 and TRBJ1-1; tentatively, D is TRBD1 (5 bases). The germline V gene encodes CDR1 SGHRS and CDR2 YFSETQ. This CDR3 is built from 15 residues. V shed 1 base and J shed 1 base, with 11 bases lying between them. The CDR3, as DNA: TGCGCCAGCAGCTTGAATCCAACAGGGAACACTGAAGCTTTCTTT. Translating gives CASSLNPTGNTEAFF. Looking up the rest from reference TRBV5-1 and TRBJ1-1 gives the full variable domain: KAGVTQTPRYLIKTRGQQVTLSCSPISGHRSVSWYQQTPGQGLQFLFEYFSETQRNKGNFPGRFSGRQFSNSRSEMNVSTLELGDSALYLCASSLNPTGNTEAFFGQGTRLTVV.

The chain is built from TRBV19 and TRBJ2-2; 8 bases agree with TRBD1. The CDR3 has 17 residues. Germline loops: CDR1 LNHDA, CDR2 SQIVND (reference sequence). J lost 4 bases, V lost 7 bases, and 14 bases had no gene match. Written as DNA, the CDR3 is TGTGCCAGTACCCCAGAACGGCAGGGGGCTACCACCGGGGAGCTGTTTTTT. It yields the protein CASTPERQGATTGELFF.

This sequence joins TRBV19 and TRBJ2-1, with D perhaps TRBD2 (6 bases). V was pared by 2 bases and J by 0 bases, with 8 bases between. Germline V gene sequence: CDR1 LNHDA, CDR2 SQIVND (reference sequence). The CDR3 runs 15 residues. The CDR3 region has the DNA TGTGCCAGTAGTATAACGGGAGTCTCCTACAATGAGCAGTTCTTC. Translated: CASSITGVSYNEQFF.

The chain is built from TRBV18 and TRBJ1-4, with D hard to call. This CDR3 contains 14 residues. Germline-derived CDR1 and CDR2 are KGHSH and LQKENI. Trimming pared 5 bases from V and 4 bases from J, leaving 11 bases between. This CDR3 is CASSAEVNNEKLFF. CDR3 bases: TGTGCCAGCTCAGCCGAGGTTAATAATGAAAAACTGTTTTTT.

The rearrangement links TRBV2 to TRBJ2-3, with 14 nucleotides matching TRBD2. The germline CDR1 and CDR2 sequences are SNHLY and FYNNEI. Losses at the gene ends were 10 bases for V and 5 bases for J; bases not matched to a gene: 8. The CDR3 consists of 15 residues. The CDR3: CATGTSGRFGDTQYF. CDR3 DNA sequence: TGTGCCACCGGGACTAGCGGGAGATTTGGAGATACGCAGTATTTT.

This chain links TRBV29-1 with TRBJ2-1, with TRBD2 identical over 12 bases. The V segment lost 8 bases and the J segment 7 bases; nucleotides outside the gene matches: 12. Germline V lookup: CDR1 SQVTM, CDR2 ANQGSEA. This CDR3 has 15 residues. CDR3 nucleotide sequence: TGCAGCACCCGAGGGGGACTAGCGGGTTATAATGAGCAGTTCTTC. Its translation: CSTRGGLAGYNEQFF.

This clone was seen a single time. This chain joins TRBV11-2 and TRBJ2-2; 9 positions match TRBD2. The CDR3 contains 15 residues. The V segment lost 6 bases and the J segment 4 bases; nucleotides outside the gene matches: 6. Germline CDR1 is SGHAT and CDR2 is FQNNGV. The CDR3 DNA reads TGTGCCAGCAGTTGGACTAGCGTGGGCACCGGGGAGCTGTTTTTT. Protein sequence: CASSWTSVGTGELFF.

The chain combines TRBV5-1 with TRBJ2-5, with TRBD2 as a possible D gene (6 bases). There are 12 residues in the CDR3. The germline gives CDR1 SGHRS, CDR2 YFSETQ. Trimming removed 3 bases from V and 5 bases from J, with 8 bases in between. Here the CDR3 DNA reads TGCGCCAGCAGCTCCCGGGGGGAGACCCAGTACTTC. Translation: CASSSRGETQYF. The full variable domain, rest sourced from reference TRBV5-1 and TRBJ2-5, is KAGVTQTPRYLIKTRGQQVTLSCSPISGHRSVSWYQQTPGQGLQFLFEYFSETQRNKGNFPGRFSGRQFSNSRSEMNVSTLELGDSALYLCASSSRGETQYFGPGTRLLVL.

The chain couples TRBV5-1 to TRBJ2-3, with 13 bases matching TRBD2. V lost 2 bases to trimming and J lost 1 base; unmatched junction nucleotides: 1. CDR3 size: 16 residues. Germline values: CDR1 SGHRS, CDR2 YFSETQ. In DNA form, the CDR3 reads TGCGCCAGCAGCTTTACTAGCGGGAGGGGCACAGATACGCAGTATTTT. This translates into CASSFTSGRGTDTQYF.

This chain links TRBV3-1 (or the pseudogene TRBV3-2) with TRBJ1-1; 7 nucleotides line up with TRBD1. Germline CDR1 LGHDT, CDR2 YNNKEL (reference sequence). This CDR3 is built from 18 residues. V was clipped by 5 bases and J by 1 base; unmatched bases: 16. The CDR3 nucleotides read TGTGCCAGCAGCTATTTTCCCCGGACAGGTACCACGAACACTGAAGCTTTCTTT. Translation gives CASSYFPRTGTTNTEAFF.

V gene TRBV29-1 combines with J gene TRBJ2-5; 11 bases map to TRBD1. The ends lost 5 bases at V and 5 bases at J; junction bases unmatched: 10. CDR1 is SQVTM, CDR2 ANQGSEA, per germline. This CDR3 is 15 amino acids long. CDR3 region: CSVLGDRGLWETQYF. For the CDR3, the DNA is TGCAGCGTTTTAGGGGACAGGGGGTTGTGGGAGACCCAGTACTTC. The whole variable domain, filled in from reference TRBV29-1 and TRBJ2-5, reads SAVISQKPSRDICQRGTSLTIQCQVDSQVTMMFWYRQQPGQSLTLIATANQGSEATYESGFVIDKFPISRPNLTFSTLTVSNMSPEDSSIYLCSVLGDRGLWETQYFGPGTRLLVL.

The V gene is TRBV28, the J gene TRBJ2-1; 8 bases fit TRBD2. The CDR3 totals 15 residues. The germline V gene has CDR1 MDHEN and CDR2 SYDVKM. After removal of 6 bases from V and 8 bases from J, the junction contained 12 bases not matched to a gene. This CDR3 is CASSQLPAGEYEQFF. The CDR3 DNA reads TGTGCCAGCAGCCAATTGCCAGCGGGGGAGTATGAGCAGTTCTTC.

The V call is TRBV28, the J call TRBJ2-7; D is perhaps TRBD2 (6 bases). The length of the CDR3 is 14 residues. Trimming pared 6 bases from V and 3 bases from J, leaving 15 bases between. Germline assignment: CDR1 MDHEN and CDR2 SYDVKM. In nucleotides, the CDR3 is TGTGCCAGCAGCCGAGCCGGGGGAAACTACGAGCAGTACTTC. Its translation is CASSRAGGNYEQYF.